This T cell receptor (beta chain) was sequenced in a study of CD4 and CD8 cells across lung adenocarcinoma regions. The patients had localized lung adenocarcinoma, a non-small cell subtype. Looked up from germline, CDR1 is MNHEY and CDR2 is SMNVEV (reference sequence). The CDR3 runs to 13 residues. TCRdb analysed the PCR reads with MiXCR anew, one entry per CDR3 protein. The table lists about 11,000 distinct CDR3 sequences, approximately 53% of them singletons. This sequence was found in a female donor with lung adenocarcinoma. The CD4 and CD8 labels of this study may be unreliable. The sample comprised CD8+ T cells from the center of a lung tumor. V and J are TRBV27 and TRBJ2-5, with 9 bases that match TRBD1. The tail of the sequence fits TRBJ2-7 better, so the J call may be wrong. The chain's CDR3 is CASRGTGTYEQYF. CDR3 coding DNA: TGTGCCAGCAGGGGGACAGGGACCTACGAGCAGTACTTC.